Here is one TCR beta chain with its context. The length of the CDR3 is 13 residues. The ends lost 8 bases at V and 0 bases at J; junction bases unmatched: 3. CDR1 is MNHNS, CDR2 SASEGT, per germline. Profiled with immunoSEQ multiplex PCR; TCRdb holds only in-frame clones, not every one. The sample has hundreds of thousands of clones, roughly 70% seen once. This sample is part of a study of cytotoxic CD8 clonotypes in ibrutinib-treated CLL. This TCR was sampled from a human donor with chronic lymphocytic leukemia. This rearrangement joins TRBV6-1 to TRBJ2-5, with 7 nucleotides matching TRBD1. The sequencing here drew on PBMCs, taken after 24 months of ibrutinib treatment. CDR3 sequence (DNA): TGTGCCAGCGGGACAGACGACCAAGAGACCCAGTACTTC. Protein: CASGTDDQETQYF.